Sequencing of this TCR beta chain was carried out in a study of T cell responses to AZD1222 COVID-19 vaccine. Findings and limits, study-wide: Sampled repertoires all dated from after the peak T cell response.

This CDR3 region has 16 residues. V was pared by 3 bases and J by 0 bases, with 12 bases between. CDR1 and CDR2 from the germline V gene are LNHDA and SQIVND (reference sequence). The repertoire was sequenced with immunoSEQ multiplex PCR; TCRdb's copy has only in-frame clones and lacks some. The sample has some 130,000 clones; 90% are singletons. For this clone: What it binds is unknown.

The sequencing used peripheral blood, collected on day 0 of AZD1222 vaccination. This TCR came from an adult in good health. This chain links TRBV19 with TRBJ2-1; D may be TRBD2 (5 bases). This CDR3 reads CASSMGGQSSYNEQFF. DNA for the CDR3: TGTGCCAGTAGTATGGGCGGGCAGAGCTCCTACAATGAGCAGTTCTTC.